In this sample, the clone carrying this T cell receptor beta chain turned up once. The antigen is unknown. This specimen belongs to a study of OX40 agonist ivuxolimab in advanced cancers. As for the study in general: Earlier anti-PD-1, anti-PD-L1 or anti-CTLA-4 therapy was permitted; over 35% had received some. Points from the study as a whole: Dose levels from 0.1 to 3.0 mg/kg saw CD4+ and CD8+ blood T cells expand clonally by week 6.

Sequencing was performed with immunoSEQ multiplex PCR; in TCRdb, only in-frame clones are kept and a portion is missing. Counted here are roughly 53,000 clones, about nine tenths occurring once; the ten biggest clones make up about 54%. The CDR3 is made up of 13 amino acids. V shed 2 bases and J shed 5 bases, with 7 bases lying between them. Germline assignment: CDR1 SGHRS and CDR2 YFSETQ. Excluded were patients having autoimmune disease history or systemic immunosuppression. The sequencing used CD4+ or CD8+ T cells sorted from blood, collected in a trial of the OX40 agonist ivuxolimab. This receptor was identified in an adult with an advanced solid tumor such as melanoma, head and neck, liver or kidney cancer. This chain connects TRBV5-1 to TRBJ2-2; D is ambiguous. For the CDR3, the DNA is TGCGCCAGCAGCTTTGGGCAAACCGGGGAGCTGTTTTTT. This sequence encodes CASSFGQTGELFF. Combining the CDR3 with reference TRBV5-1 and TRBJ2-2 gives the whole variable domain KAGVTQTPRYLIKTRGQQVTLSCSPISGHRSVSWYQQTPGQGLQFLFEYFSETQRNKGNFPGRFSGRQFSNSRSEMNVSTLELGDSALYLCASSFGQTGELFFGEGSRLTVL.